This T cell receptor (beta chain) was sequenced during a study of control samples from healthy donors and cancer patients. V lost 1 base and J lost 8, with 11 bases in between. Germline V gene lookup returns CDR1 SGHTA and CDR2 FQGNSA. CDR3 length: 13 amino acids. Assay used: immunoSEQ multiplex PCR; TCRdb lists only in-frame clones, some missing. The sample lists some 160,000 clones, about 94% occurring once. Material for sequencing was blood. This TCR derives from a woman in her forties in good health. The chain carries TRBV7-2 and TRBJ1-2; D perhaps matches TRBD1 (6 bases). The CDR3 DNA reads TGTGCCAGCAGCTTAGACGGGGGCTGGGGCTACACCTTC. This encodes CASSLDGGWGYTF.